Only a few counts were recorded for the clone carrying this TCR beta chain. Its antigen is as yet unknown. This sample was included in a study of T-cell memory formation after mild COVID-19. Study-wide background: TCR clusters were mostly confined to one donor each.

Whole-study findings and limits: Second-wave clones peaking on day 37 lacked confirmed SARS-CoV-2 specificity.

CDR3 length: 13 amino acids. In germline, CDR1 is DFQATT, CDR2 SNEGSKA (reference sequence). V lost 2 bases and J lost 3; bases outside the gene matches: 1. A 5'RACE reaction primed in the constant segment made cDNA libraries of TCR alpha and TCR beta, and these carried sample barcodes and UMIs. One entry per CDR3 protein results from TCRdb running MiXCR on the 5' RACE reads. The sample lists under 200,000 distinct CDR3 sequences; 9.5% to 13% were seen once. Sequenced: PBMCs or a T cell subset sorted from them (not recorded which). The rearrangement uses TRBV20-1 and TRBJ2-7, with 10 bases that match TRBD2. The receptor was derived from a young man who had mild COVID-19 (a few samples of this study predate the infection). Cell type and time point are not known. CDR3 in DNA: TGCAGTGCTAGAACTAGCGGGGTCTACGAGCAGTACGTC. Translated, it gives CSARTSGVYEQYV.